The 23 T cell receptor beta chains in this list originate from one sample, sequenced in a study of cytomegalovirus exposure and HLA in healthy donors. Primers included in the PCR were 60 Vbeta and 13 Jbeta primers. Repertoires were generated with immunoSEQ multiplex PCR, while TCRdb's copy carries only in-frame clones and drops some. The sample yields around 300,000 clones, roughly 70% seen once. Specimen: PBMCs. Receptor source: a female donor in good health and CMV-seronegative.

This clone was observed a handful of times. The V and J genes are TRBV30 and TRBJ1-4; 9 bases fit TRBD1. Germline loops: CDR1 GTSNPN, CDR2 SVGIG (reference sequence). Losses at the gene ends were 2 bases for V and 4 bases for J; bases not matched to a gene: 14. CDR3 size: 18 residues. In DNA, the CDR3 is TGTGCCTGGAGTTCAACAAACAGGGGGCGCATTAATAATGAAAAACTGTTTTTT. Translation gives CAWSSTNRGRINNEKLFF.

The J gene is TRBJ2-7, the V gene TRBV28; TRBD1 matches 7 bases. This CDR3 contains 15 residues. V shed 3 bases, J shed 2 bases, and the junction held 7 bases outside the gene matches. Germline V gene sequence: CDR1 MDHEN, CDR2 SYDVKM. In DNA, the CDR3 is TGTGCCAGCAGTTTGACAGGGAGATTGACCTACGAGCAGTACTTC. It yields the protein CASSLTGRLTYEQYF.

The chain links TRBV15 to TRBJ2-1; TRBD2 matches at 8 bases. V gave up 1 base and J gave up 0 bases; unmatched junction bases: 8. There are 18 residues in the CDR3. Germline CDR1 and CDR2: LNHNV and YYDKDF (reference sequence). The CDR3 sequence is CATSRGSSGWVSYNEQFF. In DNA, the CDR3 is TGTGCCACCAGCAGAGGTTCTAGCGGGTGGGTCTCCTACAATGAGCAGTTCTTC.

In this sample, this clone turned up a few times. This chain links TRBV6-4 with TRBJ2-3; TRBD2 aligns across 10 bases. Germline CDR1 is MRHNA and CDR2 is SNTAGT. The V gene end was trimmed by 5 bases and the J gene end by 0 bases; junction bases not matched to a gene: 2. This CDR3 is 15 amino acids long. The CDR3 bases are TGTGCCAGCAGTTCGACTAGCGGGAGCACAGATACGCAGTATTTT. Amino acids: CASSSTSGSTDTQYF.

The sample holds one count of this clone. The rearrangement links TRBV6-5 to TRBJ2-7; the match to TRBD2 covers 10 bases. The junction had 7 bases not matched to a gene; V was cut back by 9 bases and J by 5 bases. Per germline, CDR1 MNHEY and CDR2 SVGAGI. The CDR3 runs 13 residues. The CDR3 nucleotides are TGTGCCAGTTGGACTAGCGGCTACAACGAGCAGTACTTC. Residues: CASWTSGYNEQYF.

The chain combines TRBV5-1 with TRBJ2-2; TRBD2 aligns across 8 bases. The CDR3 is 14 residues long. Germline V gene data show CDR1 as SGHRS and CDR2 as YFSETQ. J lost 6 bases, V lost 4 bases, and 5 bases had no gene match. The CDR3 here is CASSQLGGAGELFF. DNA of the CDR3: TGCGCCAGCAGCCAACTCGGGGGGGCCGGGGAGCTGTTTTTT.

The V gene is TRBV6-1, the J gene TRBJ2-1; D is possibly TRBD1 (6 bases). This CDR3 is built from 17 residues. From germline, CDR1 is MNHNS and CDR2 SASEGT. V was clipped by 4 bases and J by 2 bases, with 18 bases between them. The CDR3 nucleotides are TGTGCCAGCAGTGGGACCGGGACACGGTTACCCTACAATGAGCAGTTCTTC. This encodes CASSGTGTRLPYNEQFF.

J is TRBJ1-5 and V is TRBV2, with TRBD1 matching 7 bases. The CDR3 has 14 amino acids. Germline V gene lookup returns CDR1 SNHLY and CDR2 FYNNEI. J lost 1 base, V lost 6 bases, and 3 bases had no gene match. The CDR3 region has the DNA TGTGCCAGCAGGCCGGGACAGAGCAATCAGCCCCAGCATTTT. Its protein is CASRPGQSNQPQHF. Full variable domain (missing parts from reference TRBV2 and TRBJ1-5): EPEVTQTPSHQVTQMGQEVILRCVPISNHLYFYWYRQILGQKVEFLVSFYNNEISEKSEIFDDQFSVERPDGSNFTLKIRSTKLEDSAMYFCASRPGQSNQPQHFGDGTRLSIL.

V and J are TRBV6-6 and TRBJ1-6; TRBD1 aligns across 7 bases. The CDR3 is 16 amino acids. V was pared by 6 bases and J by 5 bases, with 10 bases of the junction left unmatched. CDR1 is MNHNY, CDR2 SVGAGI, per germline (reference sequence). CDR3 in amino acids: CASRVGQRIHNSPLHF. The CDR3 DNA reads as TGTGCCAGCAGGGTGGGACAGAGAATCCATAATTCACCCCTCCACTTT.

The CDR3 bases are TGTGCCAGCAGCCAAGGTTTCACAGGGGTCAGCTCCTACGAGCAGTACTTC. Its protein is CASSQGFTGVSSYEQYF. This chain uses TRBV4-2 with TRBJ2-7, with 7 bases identical to TRBD1. Unmatched junction bases numbered 9, after V lost 1 base and J lost 0 bases. The germline CDR1 and CDR2 sequences are LGHNA and YNFKEQ. The CDR3 length is 17 residues.

The V gene is TRBV7-9, the J gene TRBJ2-1; D gene uncertain. In germline, CDR1 is SEHNR, CDR2 FQNEAQ (reference sequence). CDR3 length: 12 amino acids. Trimming removed 1 base at V and 9 bases at J, with 7 bases between. CDR3 nucleotides: TGTGCCAGCAGCTTAGAGCGAAGTGAGCAGTTCTTC. Amino acids: CASSLERSEQFF. Using reference TRBV7-9 and TRBJ2-1 for the parts outside the CDR3, the full variable domain is DTGVSQNPRHKITKRGQNVTFRCDPISEHNRLYWYRQTLGQGPEFLTYFQNEAQLEKSRLLSDRFSAERPKGSFSTLEIQRTEQGDSAMYLCASSLERSEQFFGPGTRLTVL.

This chain uses TRBV5-1 with TRBJ2-1, with a weak D call TRBD2 (7 bases). The CDR3 is 14 residues long. V shed 4 bases and J shed 9 bases, with 17 bases lying between them. Looked up from germline, CDR1 is SGHRS and CDR2 is YFSETQ. The CDR3 loop reads CASSLGSGGFEQFF. CDR3 sequence (DNA): TGCGCCAGCAGCCTGGGGTCGGGGGGCTTTGAGCAGTTCTTC.

The V call is TRBV12-2, the J call TRBJ2-2; the table's D call of TRBD2 was not tested on the DNA. TRBV12-2 represents a pseudogene. The length of the CDR3 is 14 residues. CDR3 amino acids: CASRSSGDTGELFF. The CDR3 region has the DNA TGTGCAAGTCGCTCGTCGGGAGACACCGGGGAGCTGTTTTTT.

V is TRBV5-1 and J is TRBJ2-3; D not resolved. V lost 0 bases, J lost 1 base, and 9 bases lay in between. Per the germline V gene, CDR1 is SGHRS and CDR2 is YFSETQ. The CDR3 loop spans 15 amino acids. CDR3 DNA: TGCGCCAGCAGCTTGGGGCAGGTCCGCACAGATACGCAGTATTTT. This encodes CASSLGQVRTDTQYF.

This clone was found once. The chain carries TRBV14 and TRBJ2-1, with 10 bases fitting TRBD2. Unmatched junction bases numbered 8, after V lost 4 bases and J lost 8 bases. CDR1 SGHDN and CDR2 FVKESK come from the germline V gene. The length of the CDR3 is 15 residues. The CDR3 sequence is CASSPGTSAIYEQFF. Here the CDR3 DNA reads TGTGCCAGCAGCCCCGGGACTAGCGCCATTTATGAGCAGTTCTTC.

Notes on this clone: At one of its ends the junction is not consistent with the germline gene, which may arise from a read error. CDR3 DNA sequence: TGTTCCAGCAGCTTAGCTAGTGGAACGGGACAGGGCAACTATGGCTACACCTTC. It is translated as CSSSLASGTGQGNYGYTF. The chain recombines TRBV7-9 with TRBJ1-2, with 9 bases matching TRBD1. Germline V gene sequence: CDR1 SEHNR, CDR2 FQNEAQ (reference sequence). This CDR3 has 18 amino acids.

This clone occurred once. The V gene is TRBV28, the J gene TRBJ1-2, with 8 bases lining up with TRBD1. The CDR3 is 16 residues long. The germline V gene encodes CDR1 MDHEN and CDR2 SYDVKM. J was trimmed by 5 bases and V by 8 bases; bases with no gene match: 16. The CDR3 nucleotides are TGTGCCAGCGTACGACAGGGGAATCCAGGACGATATGGCTACACCTTC. Its translation: CASVRQGNPGRYGYTF.

The chain employs TRBV15 and TRBJ2-1, with a tentative D call TRBD2 (5 bases). This CDR3 has 17 amino acids. Trimming left V 3 bases short and J 3 bases short, with 18 bases between. Germline assignment: CDR1 LNHNV and CDR2 YYDKDF (reference sequence). DNA of the CDR3: TGTGCCACCAGCAGCCCTGTTTCTGGCGGGTTCTACAATGAGCAGTTCTTC. As protein: CATSSPVSGGFYNEQFF.

The chain recombines TRBV2 with TRBJ1-1, with 10 bases that match TRBD1. Looked up from germline, CDR1 is SNHLY and CDR2 is FYNNEI. The CDR3 sequence is 14 residues long. V lost 6 bases and J lost 4; bases outside the gene matches: 5. The CDR3 bases are TGTGCCAGCAGGGGGGACAGGGGTCTCACTGAAGCTTTCTTT. It yields the protein CASRGDRGLTEAFF.

The chain is built from TRBV6-6 and TRBJ2-3; TRBD2 matches 11 bases. The germline gives CDR1 MNHNY, CDR2 SVGAGI (reference sequence). The CDR3 extends over 16 amino acids. J gave up 6 bases and V 7 bases, and 12 bases lay outside the gene matches. DNA of the CDR3: TGTGCCAGCACCCAAGGGACTAGCGGAACATTTGATACGCAGTATTTT. Its protein product is CASTQGTSGTFDTQYF.

This clone turned up a few times. This chain connects TRBV5-1 to TRBJ2-7, with 16 bases identical to TRBD2. Germline trimming cut 6 bases from V and 6 bases from J; bases unmatched to any gene: 12. Germline assignment: CDR1 SGHRS and CDR2 YFSETQ. CDR3 length equals 17 residues. The CDR3 sequence is CASTPTPGLAGGIEQYF. The DNA for the CDR3 is TGCGCCAGCACCCCCACACCGGGACTAGCGGGAGGGATCGAGCAGTACTTC.

V and J are TRBV7-3 and TRBJ1-1, with 7 bases identical to TRBD1. This CDR3 contains 16 residues. The germline V gene has CDR1 SGHTA and CDR2 FQGTGA. The junction had 9 bases not matched to a gene; V was cut back by 5 bases and J by 0 bases. CDR3: CASSQNRGTMNTEAFF. The CDR3 DNA reads TGTGCCAGCAGCCAAAACAGGGGAACTATGAACACTGAAGCTTTCTTT. Full variable domain (rest looked up from reference TRBV7-3 and TRBJ1-1): GAGVSQTPSNKVTEKGKYVELRCDPISGHTALYWYRQSLGQGPEFLIYFQGTGAADDSGLPNDRFFAVRPEGSVSTLKIQRTERGDSAVYLCASSQNRGTMNTEAFFGQGTRLTVV.

This clone was seen more than once but under ten times. V and J are TRBV5-6 and TRBJ2-6; 10 bases are shared with TRBD2. This CDR3 contains 18 residues. Germline CDR1 is SGHDT and CDR2 is YYEEEE. J gave up 0 bases and V 4 bases, and 7 bases lay outside the gene matches. The CDR3 here is CASSRRRLAGSGANVLTF. The CDR3 nucleotides are TGTGCCAGCAGCCGCCGGAGACTAGCGGGCTCTGGGGCCAACGTCCTGACTTTC.